These 25 T cell receptor beta chains were all obtained from the same sample, sequenced in a study of T-cell memory formation after mild COVID-19. MiXCR, run by TCRdb on the 5' RACE reads, gives a single entry per CDR3 protein. The sample gives more than 70,000 distinct CDR3 sequences, about 15% of which show up once; about 33% is in the top ten. The material sequenced was PBMCs or a T cell subset sorted from them (not recorded which). These receptors all come from an adult woman who had mild COVID-19 (a few samples of this study predate the infection). Cell type and time point are not known.

The chain employs TRBV7-9 and TRBJ2-1; no definite D call. V lost 1 base to trimming and J lost 9 bases, with 4 bases between them. CDR1 is SEHNR, CDR2 FQNEAQ, per germline (reference sequence). This CDR3 has 11 amino acids. The CDR3 reads CASSLVLEQFF. CDR3 sequence (DNA): TGTGCCAGCAGCTTAGTCCTTGAGCAGTTCTTC.

Note on this clonotype: The junction shows a germline mismatch at one end, possibly a read error. The chain links TRBV12-5 to TRBJ2-2; D unclear. This CDR3 contains 13 residues. The germline gives CDR1 LGHNT, CDR2 FRNRAP. The CDR3 here is CASGFPNTGELFF. CDR3 nucleotide sequence: TGTGCCAGTGGGTTTCCGAACACCGGGGAGCTGTTTTTT.

J is TRBJ2-1 and V is TRBV20-1, with D tentatively TRBD2 (6 bases). This CDR3 region has 17 residues. The germline gives CDR1 DFQATT, CDR2 SNEGSKA (reference sequence). V was clipped by 4 bases and J by 0 bases, with 19 bases between them. CDR3: CSAIQELALGSYNEQFF. The CDR3 DNA is TGCAGTGCTATTCAGGAACTAGCCCTTGGCTCCTACAATGAGCAGTTCTTC.

This clonotype showed up just a few times. The chain has TRBV20-1 and TRBJ2-7; 7 bases line up with TRBD1. Trimming at V came to 2 bases and at J to 2 bases, leaving 3 bases not matched to a gene. CDR3 length: 13 residues. In germline, CDR1 is DFQATT, CDR2 SNEGSKA (reference sequence). The CDR3 DNA follows: TGCAGTGCTAGACCCGACAGGGCCTACGAGCAGTACTTC. It is translated as CSARPDRAYEQYF.

This clonotype was recorded a few times. The rearrangement joins TRBV7-9 to TRBJ2-7; D perhaps matches TRBD1 (5 bases). CDR3 length equals 15 residues. Germline CDR1 SEHNR, CDR2 FQNEAQ (reference sequence). Trimming pared 5 bases from V and 0 bases from J, leaving 14 bases between. This CDR3 is CASSKTQGFSYEQYF. CDR3 nucleotide sequence: TGTGCCAGCAGCAAAACGCAGGGTTTCTCCTACGAGCAGTACTTC.

V usage is TRBV4-2 and J usage is TRBJ2-2; no clear D. V shed 0 bases and J shed 3 bases, with 5 bases lying between them. This CDR3 has 14 amino acids. CDR1 is LGHNA and CDR2 is YNFKEQ in the germline V gene. CDR3 in amino acids: CASSQDPYTGELFF. For the CDR3, the DNA is TGTGCCAGCAGCCAAGATCCATACACCGGGGAGCTGTTTTTT.

The genes are TRBV19 and TRBJ2-7; D possibly corresponds to TRBD1 (6 bases). CDR3 size: 14 residues. The V gene lost 1 base and the J gene lost 0 bases, with 7 bases spanning the gap. Per germline, CDR1 LNHDA and CDR2 SQIVND (reference sequence). CDR3 bases: TGTGCCAGTAGTATAGTGGACAGCTCCTACGAGCAGTACTTC. Protein product: CASSIVDSSYEQYF.

This clonotype was seen a handful of times. The chain carries TRBV20-1 and TRBJ1-1; tentatively, D is TRBD1 (5 bases). V was cut by 3 bases and J by 4 bases, with 12 bases left in between. The CDR3 covers 13 residues. Germline CDR1 is DFQATT and CDR2 is SNEGSKA (reference sequence). The CDR3 region is CSARGQRGTEAFF. The CDR3 nucleotides are TGCAGTGCTAGGGGGCAGAGGGGCACTGAAGCTTTCTTT.

The CDR3 DNA reads TGTGCCAGCAGTTTATTGGCAGGCCACCCAGATACGCAGTATTTT. Translated, it gives CASSLLAGHPDTQYF. The chain employs TRBV12-3 or TRBV12-4 and TRBJ2-3; no clear D. The CDR3 extends over 15 amino acids. Trimming left V 2 bases short and J 4 bases short, with 13 bases between.

This clonotype was found many times. The chain couples TRBV5-1 to TRBJ2-1; D might be TRBD1 (7 bases). The V gene lost 1 base and the J gene lost 6 bases, with 11 bases spanning the gap. The CDR3 is 14 residues long. Germline CDR1 SGHRS, CDR2 YFSETQ. CDR3 nucleotide sequence: TGCGCCAGCAGCTTGCCAGGGGGGAGCAATGAGCAGTTCTTC. Protein product: CASSLPGGSNEQFF.

The V call is TRBV4-1, the J call TRBJ1-1, with 8 bases that match TRBD1. This CDR3 is built from 15 residues. The V gene end was trimmed by 1 base and the J gene end by 5 bases; junction bases not matched to a gene: 6. Germline V lookup: CDR1 MGHRA, CDR2 YSYEKL. CDR3 sequence (DNA): TGCGCCAGCAGCCAAGTCGTCAGGGGGCTGACTGAAGCTTTCTTT. It specifies CASSQVVRGLTEAFF.

The chain carries TRBV29-1 and TRBJ2-7; 7 nucleotides match TRBD1. The CDR3 spans 13 residues. The ends lost 0 bases at V and 5 bases at J; junction bases unmatched: 4. The germline V gene encodes CDR1 SQVTM and CDR2 ANQGSEA. Here the CDR3 reads CSVEDGQVNEQYF. The CDR3 DNA reads as TGCAGCGTTGAAGACGGACAGGTAAACGAGCAGTACTTC.

The rearrangement links TRBV20-1 to TRBJ1-2; tentative D call: TRBD1 (6 bases). Germline CDR1 and CDR2: DFQATT and SNEGSKA (reference sequence). This CDR3 has 14 amino acids. Trimming pared 5 bases from V and 2 bases from J, leaving 15 bases between. The CDR3 loop is CSAHPLRGNYGYTF. The CDR3, as DNA: TGCAGTGCTCACCCTCTCAGGGGAAACTATGGCTACACCTTC.

V is TRBV30 and J is TRBJ1-5; TRBD1 is a possible D gene (5 bases). Germline V CDR1 and CDR2: GTSNPN, SVGIG (reference sequence). This CDR3 spans 13 amino acids. Between the trimmed V and J ends, which lost 1 base and 2 bases, there was a span of 6 bases. In DNA form, the CDR3 reads TGTGCCTGGAGTGAGGGGCGCAATCAGCCCCAGCATTTT. Translating it yields CAWSEGRNQPQHF.

The rearrangement links TRBV13 to TRBJ2-7, with TRBD2 matching over 7 bases. The CDR3 runs to 15 residues. Germline CDR1 and CDR2: PRHDT and FYEKMQ (reference sequence). The V gene end was trimmed by 5 bases and the J gene end by 1 base; junction bases not matched to a gene: 8. The CDR3 sequence: CASSPYGGSSYEQYF. Written as DNA, the CDR3 is TGTGCCAGCAGCCCCTACGGGGGGAGTTCCTACGAGCAGTACTTC.

The CDR3 reads CASSQDRAGGSYEQYF. The DNA of the CDR3 is TGTGCCAGCAGCCAAGACCGCGCGGGAGGATCCTACGAGCAGTACTTC. J is TRBJ2-7 and V is TRBV4-2; 8 bases are shared with TRBD2. The J segment lost 1 base and the V segment lost 0 bases, leaving 5 bases of the junction unmatched. The germline V gene has CDR1 LGHNA and CDR2 YNFKEQ. This CDR3 is built from 16 residues.

The V gene is TRBV7-9, the J gene TRBJ2-1, with D possibly being TRBD1 (6 bases). The V and J ends lost 4 bases and 2 bases respectively, with 15 bases between them. Germline V gene data show CDR1 as SEHNR and CDR2 as FQNEAQ (reference sequence). The CDR3 runs 16 residues. CDR3 sequence (DNA): TGTGCCAGCAGCTCTCTAGGGGGAGTAGCCTACAATGAGCAGTTCTTC. Translating it yields CASSSLGGVAYNEQFF.

This clonotype was detected a few times. The chain uses TRBV5-1 and TRBJ2-7; no clear D gene. V was cut by 0 bases and J by 7 bases, with 11 bases left in between. CDR3 length: 13 residues. Germline V lookup: CDR1 SGHRS, CDR2 YFSETQ. Here the CDR3 reads CASSLVQPSEQYF. CDR3 DNA: TGCGCCAGCAGCTTGGTCCAGCCCTCGGAGCAGTACTTC.

This clonotype was detected ten times or more. A junction boundary mismatches the germline segment, possibly from a read error. The chain uses TRBV7-9 and TRBJ2-7; no reliable D call. The CDR3 runs 12 residues. Per germline, CDR1 SEHNR and CDR2 FQNEAQ (reference sequence). The CDR3 sequence: CASSPGTYEQYF. The CDR3 bases are TGCGCCAGCAGTCCAGGAACCTACGAGCAGTACTTC.

This clonotype was detected only a few times. The chain uses TRBV2 and TRBJ2-5, with 14 bases that match TRBD2. CDR1 and CDR2 (germline): SNHLY, FYNNEI. J gave up 4 bases and V 8 bases, and 3 bases lay outside the gene matches. CDR3 length: 14 residues. As DNA, the CDR3 is TGTGCCAGCCCGGGACTAGCGGGAGCAGAGACCCAGTACTTC. Its protein is CASPGLAGAETQYF.

V usage is TRBV4-1 and J usage is TRBJ2-1; TRBD2 is a possible D gene (5 bases). CDR1 and CDR2 (germline): MGHRA, YSYEKL. CDR3 size: 16 residues. Between the trimmed V and J ends, which lost 2 bases and 1 base, there was a span of 12 bases. The CDR3 DNA reads as TGCGCCAGCAGCCAAAGGTCGAGCGGTTCCTACAATGAGCAGTTCTTC. It translates to CASSQRSSGSYNEQFF.

This clonotype was counted a few times. This rearrangement joins TRBV15 to TRBJ2-2, with no clear D. CDR1 LNHNV and CDR2 YYDKDF come from the germline V gene (reference sequence). The CDR3 totals 15 residues. V was pared by 0 bases and J by 6 bases, with 11 bases between. This CDR3 is CATSRDLSSAGELFF. CDR3 DNA sequence: TGTGCCACCAGCAGAGACCTATCGTCGGCCGGGGAGCTGTTTTTT. Based on the CDR3 plus reference TRBV15 and TRBJ2-2, the full variable domain is DAMVIQNPRYQVTQFGKPVTLSCSQTLNHNVMYWYQQKSSQAPKLLFHYYDKDFNNEADTPDNFQSRRPNTSFCFLDIRSPGLGDTAMYLCATSRDLSSAGELFFGEGSRLTVL.

The chain is built from TRBV29-1 and TRBJ2-3; 9 bases are shared with TRBD2. V trimming: 3 bases; J trimming: 1 base; junction bases outside the gene matches: 2. The CDR3 consists of 14 residues. CDR1 and CDR2 (germline): SQVTM, ANQGSEA. The DNA of the CDR3 is TGCAGCGTTGATTCTAGCGGGGGCACAGATACGCAGTATTTT. Translating gives CSVDSSGGTDTQYF.

This rearrangement joins TRBV7-6 to TRBJ1-2; 7 bases agree with TRBD1. Germline V gene lookup returns CDR1 SGHVS and CDR2 FNYEAQ. The CDR3 extends over 14 amino acids. J gave up 3 bases and V 4 bases, and 5 bases lay outside the gene matches. The chain's CDR3 is CASSSRDRDYGYTF. Written as DNA, the CDR3 is TGTGCCAGCAGCTCGCGGGACAGAGACTATGGCTACACCTTC.

This clonotype was counted a few times. The chain is built from TRBV10-3 and TRBJ2-7, with 10 bases lining up with TRBD2. CDR1 and CDR2 (germline): ENHRY, SYGVKD. The CDR3 extends over 14 amino acids. With V trimmed by 3 bases and J by 3 bases, 2 bases remained unmatched. The CDR3 bases are TGTGCCATCAGTGATAGCGGGGGGCTCTACGAGCAGTACTTC. It encodes CAISDSGGLYEQYF.